Following are 25 T cell receptor beta chains from one sample sequenced in a study of post-analysis software for immune sequencing data. Study outcomes and limitations: In patients, TRBV5-6, TRBV5-1 and TRBV20-1 belonged to five or six TRBV segments found more frequently than in controls.

Unique molecular identifiers were present in the TCR beta cDNA libraries. TCRdb re-called the PCR reads with MiXCR, one entry per CDR3 protein. The sample shows over 300,000 distinct CDR3 sequences, roughly 36% of them seen only once. No antigen has been identified for these receptors. The sequenced sample was blood. These TCRs come from a girl aged 10-17 years with multiple sclerosis.

This clonotype was seen more than once but under ten times. This chain uses TRBV20-1 with TRBJ2-7; maybe TRBD2 (6 bases). Germline V gene lookup returns CDR1 DFQATT and CDR2 SNEGSKA (reference sequence). The length of the CDR3 is 11 residues. The V end lost 3 bases, the J end lost 7 bases, and 10 bases lay between the germline ends. CDR3 in DNA: TGCAGTGCTAGGGGGCTAGCGGAGCAGTACTTC. Protein: CSARGLAEQYF.

This clonotype was found a few times. The J gene is TRBJ2-7, the V gene TRBV6-5; 7 nucleotides line up with TRBD1. Germline assignment: CDR1 MNHEY and CDR2 SVGAGI. The CDR3 runs 11 residues. The junction had 4 bases not matched to a gene; V was cut back by 5 bases and J by 9 bases. The CDR3 DNA is TGTGCCAGCAGTGGGCGGACAGGGCAGTACTTC. This translates into CASSGRTGQYF.

Only a few counts were recorded for this clonotype. The chain carries TRBV7-9 and TRBJ2-5, with 8 bases fitting TRBD2. Germline CDR1 reads SEHNR; CDR2 reads FQNEAQ (reference sequence). V trimming: 5 bases; J trimming: 1 base; junction bases outside the gene matches: 6. The CDR3 is 15 amino acids. CDR3 sequence reads: CASSPRRGGQETQYF. The DNA of the CDR3 is TGTGCCAGCAGCCCCAGACGGGGGGGCCAAGAGACCCAGTACTTC.

CDR3 protein: CASSIVAGEQYF. CDR3 bases: TGTGCCAGCAGCATAGTAGCCGGGGAGCAGTACTTC. The chain joins TRBV7-2 to TRBJ2-7; no definite D call. The CDR3 is 12 residues long. Germline CDR1 and CDR2: SGHTA and FQGNSA. Deletions cut 5 bases from V and 7 bases from J, with 12 bases between.

CDR3: CASSFSSGEAYEQYF. The CDR3 DNA is TGTGCCAGCAGTTTTAGTAGCGGGGAAGCCTACGAGCAGTACTTC. The J gene is TRBJ2-7, the V gene TRBV7-3; the match to TRBD2 covers 8 bases. V gave up 6 bases and J gave up 2 bases; unmatched junction bases: 9. The germline gives CDR1 SGHTA, CDR2 FQGTGA. The CDR3 length is 15 residues.

V and J are TRBV25-1 and TRBJ2-7; TRBD2 agrees at 7 bases. The CDR3 loop spans 13 amino acids. CDR1 is MGHDK and CDR2 is SYGVNS in the germline V gene. Trimming removed 4 bases from V and 2 bases from J; junction bases left unmatched: 2. The chain's CDR3 is CASSAAGAYEQYF. The CDR3 DNA is TGTGCCAGCAGTGCGGCGGGGGCCTACGAGCAGTACTTC.

The chain joins TRBV6-2 or TRBV6-3 to TRBJ2-1; D is unresolved. Trimming pared 5 bases from V and 10 bases from J, leaving 12 bases between. The CDR3 has 12 residues. Germline V gene sequence: CDR1 MNHEY, CDR2 SVGEGT. The CDR3 nucleotides read TGTGCCAGCAGTCCTACTTTCCGGGAGCAGTTCTTC. It is translated as CASSPTFREQFF.

The chain combines TRBV7-9 with TRBJ2-2; TRBD2 agrees at 7 bases. V was clipped by 5 bases and J by 4 bases; unmatched bases: 19. CDR1 and CDR2 (germline): SEHNR, FQNEAQ (reference sequence). This CDR3 is built from 19 residues. Here the CDR3 reads CASSLRISGLRVITGELFF. In nucleotides, the CDR3 is TGTGCCAGCAGCCTACGGATTAGCGGGTTGAGGGTTATCACCGGGGAGCTGTTTTTT.

This clonotype was counted between two and nine times. This sequence joins TRBV2 and TRBJ2-7; D is ambiguous. There are 14 residues in the CDR3. Germline assignment: CDR1 SNHLY and CDR2 FYNNEI. V shed 8 bases and J shed 0 bases, with 14 bases lying between them. CDR3 sequence (DNA): TGTGCCAGCCTCGAACAGCCCACCTCCTACGAGCAGTACTTC. Protein: CASLEQPTSYEQYF. Using reference TRBV2 and TRBJ2-7 for the parts outside the CDR3, the full variable domain is EPEVTQTPSHQVTQMGQEVILRCVPISNHLYFYWYRQILGQKVEFLVSFYNNEISEKSEIFDDQFSVERPDGSNFTLKIRSTKLEDSAMYFCASLEQPTSYEQYFGPGTRLTVT.

CDR3 residues: CSARTTSGGAESYEQYF. The CDR3 DNA reads as TGCAGTGCTAGAACGACTAGCGGGGGGGCCGAGTCCTACGAGCAGTACTTC. This chain uses TRBV20-1 with TRBJ2-7; 14 nucleotides agree with TRBD2. The CDR3 has 17 amino acids. V lost 2 bases to trimming and J lost 1 base; unmatched junction nucleotides: 7. The V gene's germline CDR1 is DFQATT and CDR2 SNEGSKA (reference sequence).

This clonotype was counted a few times. CDR3 in amino acids: CSARESLAKNIQYF. The CDR3 DNA follows: TGCAGTGCTAGAGAATCCCTAGCCAAAAACATTCAGTACTTC. This rearrangement joins TRBV20-1 to TRBJ2-4, with D unclear. CDR1 is DFQATT, CDR2 SNEGSKA, per germline (reference sequence). CDR3 length: 14 residues. V was shortened by 0 bases and J by 0 bases, with 6 bases between the two germline ends.

The chain recombines TRBV5-6 with TRBJ2-7, with 9 positions matching TRBD1. The CDR3 loop spans 17 amino acids. CDR1 SGHDT and CDR2 YYEEEE come from the germline V gene. With V trimmed by 4 bases and J by 6 bases, 17 bases remained unmatched. CDR3 region: CASSPISGTGIGSEQYF. The CDR3 region has the DNA TGTGCCAGCAGCCCGATTTCCGGGACAGGGATTGGTTCCGAGCAGTACTTC.

In the case of this clonotype: The junction does not match germline at one end; this may be a read error. The chain employs TRBV29-1 and TRBJ2-5, with 7 bases lining up with TRBD1. The assigned J gene may be wrong: the sequence end matches TRBJ2-7 better. The germline V gene encodes CDR1 SQVTM and CDR2 ANQGSEA. This CDR3 has 13 amino acids. The CDR3 nucleotides are TGCGGCGTCATGACAGGGATTTCCTACGAGCAGTACTTC. This sequence encodes CGVMTGISYEQYF.

In this sample, this clonotype turned up a few times. At one end, the junction sequence differs from germline, possibly due to a read error. CDR3 region: CASSLGTSQETRYF. In DNA, the CDR3 is TGTGCCAGCAGCTTGGGTACGTCACAAGAGACCCGGTACTTC. The V and J genes are TRBV5-6 and TRBJ2-5; D gene ambiguous. The V gene's germline CDR1 is SGHDT and CDR2 YYEEEE. CDR3 size: 14 residues.

V gene TRBV9 combines with J gene TRBJ1-1; weak D call: TRBD1 (5 bases). Looked up from germline, CDR1 is SGDLS and CDR2 is YYNGEE. CDR3 length: 15 residues. The V gene lost 0 bases and the J gene lost 0 bases, with 9 bases spanning the gap. CDR3 loop: CASSVDQGLNTEAFF. The DNA of the CDR3 is TGTGCCAGCAGCGTAGACCAGGGCCTGAACACTGAAGCTTTCTTT.

The rearrangement uses TRBV5-1 and TRBJ2-6, with TRBD2 matching over 12 bases. V dropped 2 bases and J dropped 2; count of bases not matched to a gene: 8. Germline CDR1 reads SGHRS; CDR2 reads YFSETQ. CDR3 length equals 19 residues. The CDR3 DNA follows: TGCGCCAGCAGCTTCTTACTAGCGGGGGGCCCTACTGGGGCCAACGTCCTGACTTTC. Residues: CASSFLLAGGPTGANVLTF.

The chain combines TRBV4-3 with TRBJ1-1; tentatively, D is TRBD1 (6 bases). From germline, CDR1 is LGHNA and CDR2 YSLEER. The CDR3 is 14 residues long. The V end lost 1 base, the J end lost 7 bases, and 13 bases lay between the germline ends. The CDR3 loop reads CASSQVAGAGEAFF. The DNA of the CDR3 is TGCGCCAGCAGCCAAGTTGCGGGGGCAGGTGAAGCTTTCTTT.

The chain has TRBV28 and TRBJ2-4, with D unresolved. Germline assignment: CDR1 MDHEN and CDR2 SYDVKM. The CDR3 is 14 amino acids. V was trimmed by 3 bases and J by 0 bases, leaving 6 bases between them. CDR3 loop: CASSFQLAKNIQYF. CDR3 nucleotides: TGTGCCAGCAGTTTCCAGCTAGCCAAAAACATTCAGTACTTC.

This clonotype was recorded many times. The chain joins TRBV12-3 or TRBV12-4 to TRBJ2-3, with no clear D. The ends were cut back, 7 bases at V and 0 bases at J, with 17 bases in the middle. The CDR3 is 16 residues long. The CDR3 DNA is TGTGCCAGCACTTCTTGGGCCCAGGCTAGCACAGATACGCAGTATTTT. Protein product: CASTSWAQASTDTQYF.

This clonotype was observed a handful of times. The chain recombines TRBV7-2 with TRBJ2-7; D could derive from TRBD1 or TRBD2 (5 bases each). Trimming left V 6 bases short and J 1 base short, with 16 bases between. CDR3 length equals 15 residues. Germline V gene sequence: CDR1 SGHTA, CDR2 FQGNSA. Here the CDR3 DNA reads TGTGCCAGCAGAGGCCGGGACCGACTATCCTACGAGCAGTACTTC. This gives the protein CASRGRDRLSYEQYF.

The rearrangement joins TRBV12-3 or TRBV12-4 to TRBJ1-6, with 7 bases identical to TRBD1. Trimming took 3 bases from V and 7 from J; bases not matched to a gene: 0. The length of the CDR3 is 13 residues. The CDR3: CASSLGQNSPLHF. CDR3 in DNA: TGTGCCAGCAGTTTGGGACAGAATTCACCCCTCCACTTT.

The chain links TRBV6-5 to TRBJ2-1, with D maybe TRBD1 (5 bases). Trimming took 0 bases from V and 4 from J, leaving 13 bases between them. The CDR3 is made up of 16 amino acids. Per germline, CDR1 MNHEY and CDR2 SVGAGI. In nucleotides, the CDR3 is TGTGCCAGCAGTTACTCGAACCAGGGATTGTACAATGAGCAGTTCTTC. This gives the protein CASSYSNQGLYNEQFF.

This chain links TRBV7-2 with TRBJ2-1; 10 nucleotides line up with TRBD1. The CDR3 sequence is 15 residues long. Germline CDR1 SGHTA, CDR2 FQGNSA. V lost 2 bases to trimming and J lost 7 bases; unmatched junction nucleotides: 5. The CDR3 region has the DNA TGTGCCAGCAGCTTAAGACAGGGGGCTGTGAATGAGCAGTTCTTC. It yields the protein CASSLRQGAVNEQFF.

This clonotype has a handful of counts. The chain links TRBV20-1 to TRBJ2-1; 10 bases align to TRBD2. The CDR3 runs to 14 residues. J lost 8 bases, V lost 6 bases, and 10 bases had no gene match. The germline CDR1 and CDR2 sequences are DFQATT and SNEGSKA (reference sequence). The CDR3 sequence is CSAPRAGGGYEQFF. CDR3 sequence (DNA): TGCAGTGCACCTCGAGCGGGGGGGGGCTATGAGCAGTTCTTC.

This clonotype was seen only a few times. J is TRBJ2-1 and V is TRBV5-1, with TRBD1 matching 8 bases. This CDR3 spans 17 amino acids. Trimming at V came to 7 bases and at J to 6 bases, leaving 18 bases not matched to a gene. Germline CDR1 reads SGHRS; CDR2 reads YFSETQ. CDR3 nucleotide sequence: TGCGCCAGCGGGATGTTGAGTCCGGGACAGGCTTTCAATGAGCAGTTCTTC. This codes for CASGMLSPGQAFNEQFF.